The 28 T cell receptor beta chains below all came from one sample that was sequenced in a study of shared clonotypes between healthy human individuals. Data came from immunoSEQ multiplex PCR; TCRdb stores just in-frame clones and leaves some out. The profile covers about 510,000 clones, with about 75% appearing a single time and approximately 13% taken by the ten largest. Sequencing was done on a sample of PBMCs. These receptors all come from a woman in her thirties or forties in good health. Some clones in this sample may be carry-over from other donors' samples.

This chain joins TRBV7-6 and TRBJ2-7; weak D call: TRBD2 (6 bases). The germline V gene has CDR1 SGHVS and CDR2 FNYEAQ. The CDR3 has 14 residues. Trimming stripped 1 base from V and 6 bases from J, with 13 bases between. CDR3 protein: CASSLGFEGGEQYF. The CDR3 nucleotides read TGTGCCAGCAGCTTAGGTTTTGAGGGAGGCGAGCAGTACTTC.

The chain joins TRBV2 to TRBJ2-1; the D gene is possibly TRBD2 (6 bases). V was clipped by 4 bases and J by 3 bases, with 13 bases between them. Germline assignment: CDR1 SNHLY and CDR2 FYNNEI. The CDR3 loop spans 15 amino acids. The DNA for the CDR3 is TGTGCCAGCAGTGTCCCCCGGGAGAGCTACAATGAGCAGTTCTTC. Translating it yields CASSVPRESYNEQFF. The variable domain in full, with the rest retrieved from reference TRBV2 and TRBJ2-1, is EPEVTQTPSHQVTQMGQEVILRCVPISNHLYFYWYRQILGQKVEFLVSFYNNEISEKSEIFDDQFSVERPDGSNFTLKIRSTKLEDSAMYFCASSVPRESYNEQFFGPGTRLTVL.

Worth noting for this clone: Other nucleotide sequences from this sample produce the same CDR3. V gene TRBV27 combines with J gene TRBJ2-7, with a weak D call TRBD2 (5 bases). The CDR3 consists of 13 residues. The germline V gene has CDR1 MNHEY and CDR2 SMNVEV (reference sequence). Trimming took off 3 bases at V and 3 bases at J, with 9 bases between the two ends. The CDR3 bases are TGTGCCAGCAGTTTCGGGGAAAGCTACGAGCAGTACTTC. It translates to CASSFGESYEQYF.

Note on this clone: The sample carries other DNA sequences with the same CDR3. The rearrangement uses TRBV5-1 and TRBJ1-5, with D unclear. V was shortened by 5 bases and J by 2 bases, with 8 bases between the two germline ends. The CDR3 contains 13 residues. Germline V gene lookup returns CDR1 SGHRS and CDR2 YFSETQ. The CDR3 bases are TGCGCCAGCAGTCCAGGCGGCAATCAGCCCCAGCATTTT. Amino acids: CASSPGGNQPQHF.

The V and J genes are TRBV27 and TRBJ2-7; 10 bases are a match to TRBD1. There are 13 residues in the CDR3. Germline V gives CDR1 MNHEY, CDR2 SMNVEV (reference sequence). The V and J ends lost 5 bases and 5 bases, in that order; junction bases with no gene match: 3. The CDR3 DNA follows: TGTGCCAGCAGTGGGACAGGGGTCCACGAGCAGTACTTC. Its protein product is CASSGTGVHEQYF.

The rearrangement links TRBV4-3 to TRBJ1-1; D is unresolved. CDR3 size: 13 residues. Trimming left V 1 base short and J 4 bases short, with 7 bases between. Germline V CDR1 and CDR2: LGHNA, YSLEER. The CDR3 loop reads CASSQGAGTEAFF. The CDR3 nucleotides read TGCGCCAGCAGCCAAGGTGCCGGCACTGAAGCTTTCTTT.

This CDR3 is CASSLWTSGSNEQFF. The CDR3 DNA reads TGCGCCAGCAGCCTTTGGACTAGCGGGAGCAATGAGCAGTTCTTC. The chain combines TRBV5-1 with TRBJ2-1; TRBD2 agrees at 13 bases. This CDR3 has 15 amino acids. CDR1 is SGHRS, CDR2 YFSETQ, per germline. V dropped 4 bases and J dropped 6; count of bases not matched to a gene: 4.

This chain's CDR3 is CASSPQGLSLAFF. In DNA form, the CDR3 reads TGTGCCAGCAGCCCCCAGGGACTTAGTCTAGCTTTCTTT. The genes are TRBV7-9 and TRBJ1-1, with D maybe TRBD1 (5 bases). CDR3 length equals 13 residues. Germline lookup yields CDR1 SEHNR and CDR2 FQNEAQ (reference sequence). Trimming pared 5 bases from V and 10 bases from J, leaving 17 bases between. The full variable domain, its missing parts supplied by reference TRBV7-9 and TRBJ1-1, is DTGVSQNPRHKITKRGQNVTFRCDPISEHNRLYWYRQTLGQGPEFLTYFQNEAQLEKSRLLSDRFSAERPKGSFSTLEIQRTEQGDSAMYLCASSPQGLSLAFFGQGTRLTVV.

The chain is built from TRBV11-1 and TRBJ2-1; 12 bases are a match to TRBD2. The CDR3 extends over 15 amino acids. V was clipped by 4 bases and J by 7 bases; unmatched bases: 5. The germline V gene has CDR1 SGHAT and CDR2 FQDESV (reference sequence). As DNA, the CDR3 is TGTGCCAGCAGCTGGACTAGCGGGATCTCGAATGAGCAGTTCTTC. It codes for CASSWTSGISNEQFF. The complete variable domain, with remaining parts taken from reference TRBV11-1 and TRBJ2-1, reads EAEVAQSPRYKITEKSQAVAFWCDPISGHATLYWYRQILGQGPELLVQFQDESVVDDSQLPKDRFSAERLKGVDSTLKIQPAELGDSAMYLCASSWTSGISNEQFFGPGTRLTVL.

V is TRBV9 and J is TRBJ2-1, with D unclear. V dropped 0 bases and J dropped 6 bases, with 10 bases sitting between them. Looked up from germline, CDR1 is SGDLS and CDR2 is YYNGEE. The CDR3 runs to 14 residues. CDR3 bases: TGTGCCAGCAGCGTAGATTTTGGGCCCAATGAGCAGTTCTTC. It codes for CASSVDFGPNEQFF.

V is TRBV28 and J is TRBJ2-2; 13 positions agree with TRBD2. Germline V gene sequence: CDR1 MDHEN, CDR2 SYDVKM. CDR3 length: 19 residues. Trimming cost V 3 bases and J 6 bases; bases outside gene matches: 13. In DNA form, the CDR3 reads TGTGCCAGCAGTTTTCCACGTGGACTAGCGGGAGATCTCTCCGGGGAGCTGTTTTTT. Protein product: CASSFPRGLAGDLSGELFF. Variable domain in full (rest from reference TRBV28 and TRBJ2-2): DVKVTQSSRYLVKRTGEKVFLECVQDMDHENMFWYRQDPGLGLRLIYFSYDVKMKEKGDIPEGYSVSREKKERFSLILESASTNQTSMYLCASSFPRGLAGDLSGELFFGEGSRLTVL.

The rearrangement joins TRBV11-3 to TRBJ1-2; D unresolved. The CDR3 is 15 amino acids. V was shortened by 5 bases and J by 8 bases, with 21 bases between the two germline ends. Per the germline V gene, CDR1 is SGHNT and CDR2 is YENEEA. The CDR3 here is CASSPRSQKARGYTF. The DNA for the CDR3 is TGTGCCAGCAGCCCCCGTTCCCAAAAGGCTAGGGGCTACACCTTC.

The V gene is TRBV5-1, the J gene TRBJ1-4; unclear D gene. The CDR3 is made up of 16 amino acids. Germline V gene data show CDR1 as SGHRS and CDR2 as YFSETQ. The V and J ends lost 0 bases and 2 bases respectively, with 11 bases between them. In DNA form, the CDR3 reads TGCGCCAGCAGCTTGGGGGCCTTAGCTACTAATGAAAAACTGTTTTTT. Its protein is CASSLGALATNEKLFF. The variable domain in full, completed from reference TRBV5-1 and TRBJ1-4, reads KAGVTQTPRYLIKTRGQQVTLSCSPISGHRSVSWYQQTPGQGLQFLFEYFSETQRNKGNFPGRFSGRQFSNSRSEMNVSTLELGDSALYLCASSLGALATNEKLFFGSGTQLSVL.

The chain uses TRBV6-5 and TRBJ2-7; TRBD1 matches 9 bases. V lost 0 bases to trimming and J lost 4 bases; unmatched junction nucleotides: 4. The CDR3 extends over 15 amino acids. The germline V gene has CDR1 MNHEY and CDR2 SVGAGI. The CDR3 spells CASSYSGQGGYEQYF. CDR3 bases: TGTGCCAGCAGTTACTCGGGACAGGGAGGGTACGAGCAGTACTTC.

The CDR3 sequence is CAISESSEKLFF. CDR3 nucleotide sequence: TGTGCCATCAGTGAGTCGAGTGAAAAACTGTTTTTT. The V and J genes are TRBV10-3 and TRBJ1-4; D call uncertain. The CDR3 runs to 12 residues. Between the trimmed V and J ends, which lost 0 bases and 7 bases, there was a span of 3 bases. CDR1 is ENHRY, CDR2 SYGVKD, per germline.

The table lists this clone with a count of one. The chain carries TRBV4-3 and TRBJ1-3; D unresolved. The V end was cut by 0 bases, the J end by 4 bases, with 10 bases between. Looked up from germline, CDR1 is LGHNA and CDR2 is YSLEER. This CDR3 spans 15 amino acids. The CDR3 here is CASSQEWRGGNTIYF. CDR3 nucleotide sequence: TGCGCCAGCAGCCAAGAATGGCGGGGAGGAAACACCATATATTTT.

About this clone itself: Here the CDR3 omits its conserved ending phenylalanine or tryptophan, so a read error is the likely source. The DNA is omitted, as the CDR3 cannot be located on it reliably, and the CDR3 follows TCRdb's listing. The chain couples TRBV30 to TRBJ1-2; the table assigns TRBD1, which was not confirmed against the DNA. The CDR3 has 16 amino acids, counting both end residues. From germline, CDR1 is GTSNPN and CDR2 SVGIG (reference sequence). CDR3 sequence: CAWSITGTGGDRWLHL.

The gene calls are TRBV9 and TRBJ2-3, with 7 positions matching TRBD2. Per germline, CDR1 SGDLS and CDR2 YYNGEE. V shed 4 bases, J shed 0 bases, and the junction held 5 bases outside the gene matches. This CDR3 is built from 15 residues. Here the CDR3 reads CASSREVASTDTQYF. In nucleotides, the CDR3 is TGTGCCAGCAGCCGGGAGGTAGCGAGCACAGATACGCAGTATTTT.

The rearrangement uses TRBV27 and TRBJ2-6; 8 bases are a match to TRBD1. This CDR3 is 17 amino acids long. The germline V gene encodes CDR1 MNHEY and CDR2 SMNVEV (reference sequence). The V and J ends lost 5 bases and 0 bases, in that order; junction bases with no gene match: 6. The CDR3, as DNA: TGTGCCAGCAGTAGGGACAGGTCTTTCTCTGGGGCCAACGTCCTGACTTTC. This codes for CASSRDRSFSGANVLTF.

The chain employs TRBV5-4 and TRBJ2-5; D not resolved. The germline V and J ends were trimmed by 0 bases and 5 bases, with 5 bases remaining between them. The CDR3 is 12 amino acids. Germline V gene lookup returns CDR1 SGHNT and CDR2 YYREEE (reference sequence). The CDR3 is CASSLARETQYF. CDR3 coding DNA: TGTGCCAGCAGCTTGGCCAGGGAGACCCAGTACTTC.

Points on this clone: A read error may produce the germline difference seen at one junction end. Within the sample, other DNA sequences also encode this same CDR3. The CDR3 protein is CASSYGLGTSIYEQYF. Written as DNA, the CDR3 is TGTGCAAGCAGTTATGGTCTGGGGACTAGCATCTACGAGCAGTACTTC. The rearrangement uses TRBV6-5 and TRBJ2-7; 9 nucleotides align to TRBD2. The germline V gene has CDR1 MNHEY and CDR2 SVGAGI. The CDR3 totals 16 residues.

The genes are TRBV28 and TRBJ2-7; TRBD2 aligns across 7 bases. This CDR3 comprises 13 residues. Germline V gene data show CDR1 as MDHEN and CDR2 as SYDVKM. Losses at the gene ends were 8 bases for V and 5 bases for J; bases not matched to a gene: 9. For the CDR3, the DNA is TGTGCCAGCCTTGGGGGGGGGAGGAACGAGCAGTACTTC. This codes for CASLGGGRNEQYF.

CDR3 coding DNA: TGTGCCAGCAGGAGGGGACAGAACAATCAGCCCCAGCATTTT. It translates to CASRRGQNNQPQHF. This chain uses TRBV6-6 with TRBJ1-5; 7 bases line up with TRBD1. The CDR3 is 14 residues long. CDR1 is MNHNY and CDR2 is SVGAGI in the germline V gene (reference sequence). J lost 3 bases, V lost 6 bases, and 5 bases had no gene match.

Regarding this clone: This sample includes further DNA sequences coding for the same CDR3. V is TRBV6-1 and J is TRBJ1-5; possibly TRBD1 for D (5 bases). There are 14 residues in the CDR3. Trimming stripped 4 bases from V and 6 bases from J, with 13 bases between. From germline, CDR1 is MNHNS and CDR2 SASEGT. The CDR3 bases are TGTGCCAGCAGTGTGGGGCAGGGAGGTCAGCCCCAGCATTTT. This gives the protein CASSVGQGGQPQHF.

The chain is built from TRBV18 and TRBJ2-7, with D perhaps TRBD1 (6 bases). V was pared by 1 base and J by 2 bases, with 9 bases between. The germline V gene has CDR1 KGHSH and CDR2 LQKENI. This CDR3 contains 14 residues. DNA for the CDR3: TGTGCCAGCTCACCACGACAGGAGGCCTACGAGCAGTACTTC. This gives the protein CASSPRQEAYEQYF.

The chain employs TRBV11-3 and TRBJ1-1; D is ambiguous. This CDR3 region has 13 residues. V lost 4 bases to trimming and J lost 6 bases, with 12 bases between them. From germline, CDR1 is SGHNT and CDR2 YENEEA. The CDR3 nucleotides are TGTGCCAGCAGCTCGAGGTTCGACTCTGAAGCTTTCTTT. Protein sequence: CASSSRFDSEAFF.

This chain uses TRBV10-2 with TRBJ1-4; 7 bases fit TRBD1. The length of the CDR3 is 16 residues. The germline CDR1 and CDR2 sequences are WSHSY and SAAADI. With 0 bases clipped from V and 5 bases from J, the junction kept 6 bases outside the gene matches. The CDR3 region has the DNA TGCGCCAGCAGTGAGTCGACTGGGACAGAAAATGAAAAACTGTTTTTT. Its protein product is CASSESTGTENEKLFF.

This clone was recorded a few times. The chain employs TRBV5-1 and TRBJ2-5; D may be TRBD1 (5 bases). Looked up from germline, CDR1 is SGHRS and CDR2 is YFSETQ. V shed 4 bases and J shed 1 base, with 8 bases lying between them. The CDR3 spans 13 residues. The chain's CDR3 is CASSTQVQETQYF. The CDR3 DNA is TGCGCCAGCAGCACACAGGTCCAAGAGACCCAGTACTTC.